This T cell receptor (beta chain) was found in a study of blood T cell repertoires in COVID-19. Background on the study: COVID-19 samples, acute and convalescent, were from the United States, Italy and Spain. Sources were T cells, B-cell-depleted T cells, or PBMCs; the material itself was cDNA or gDNA.

V dropped 3 bases and J dropped 2 bases, with 16 bases sitting between them. The CDR3 contains 15 residues. Per the germline V gene, CDR1 is GTSNPN and CDR2 is SVGIG (reference sequence). In the authors' workflow: Amplification with reference gene primers provided the estimates of nucleated cell counts. Using immunoSEQ multiplex PCR, the repertoire was profiled, and TCRdb retains in-frame clones only, with some absent. V and J calls and clone size are given by that table; D and trimming were obtained from the DNA. The sample holds around 60,000 clones, roughly nine tenths seen once. Seattle's enrolled individuals joined amid active infection and were then monitored longitudinally.

Sequences were obtained from peripheral blood. The sequence was collected from a woman aged 60-75 years with COVID-19, enrolled during active disease. The gene calls are TRBV30 and TRBJ1-1; D is possibly TRBD1 (6 bases). The CDR3 sequence is CAWRVLRTANTEAFF. As DNA, the CDR3 is TGTGCCTGGAGGGTCCTGAGGACAGCTAACACTGAAGCTTTCTTT.